The next 19 T cell receptor beta chains were all read from a single sample in a study of shared clonotypes between healthy human individuals (dated by TCRdb to the early 2020s). Library generation was performed with the immunoSEQ multiplex PCR assay. TCRdb obtained this table from immuneACCESS and retained in-frame rearrangements with V and J assigned. These tables miss some clones; where compared with another copy, unresolved V genes account for less than half of the shortfall, and the remainder is unexplained. Across this sample there are about 120,000 clones, with over 65% seen only once. The ten largest clones add up to 24% of the sample. Sequenced sample: memory CD8+ T cells sorted from blood. The sample's cell subset or site label, in plain terms: CD45RO+ cells pooled with CCR7-negative TemRA cells. Receptor source: a woman aged 25-40 years in good health.

V gene TRBV25-1 combines with J gene TRBJ1-4; TRBD1 might be the D (5 bases). CDR1 and CDR2 (germline): MGHDK, SYGVNS. CDR3 size: 15 residues. Trimming cost V 8 bases and J 7 bases, with 20 bases left between them. CDR3 in amino acids: CASGLGTSVREKLFF. CDR3 coding DNA: TGTGCCAGCGGGCTAGGGACTTCGGTCCGTGAAAAACTGTTTTTT.

V gene TRBV2 combines with J gene TRBJ2-7; D not certain. Looked up from germline, CDR1 is SNHLY and CDR2 is FYNNEI. Trimming took off 11 bases at V and 0 bases at J, with 14 bases between the two ends. The CDR3 loop spans 13 amino acids. CDR3 residues: CAVTRGDSYEQYF. CDR3 coding DNA: TGTGCCGTCACCCGAGGCGACTCCTACGAGCAGTACTTC.

This rearrangement joins TRBV25-1 to TRBJ2-1, with 7 bases aligning to TRBD2. This CDR3 region has 14 residues. Germline trimming cut 8 bases from V and 1 base from J; bases unmatched to any gene: 5. Germline V gene lookup returns CDR1 MGHDK and CDR2 SYGVNS. CDR3 sequence (DNA): TGTGCCAGCCGCGGGAGTGGGTCCTACAATGAGCAGTTCTTC. Translated, it gives CASRGSGSYNEQFF.

The table lists this clone with a few counts. The CDR3 DNA sequence: TGTGCCAGCAGTGGCGCCAACACACCTACCTACGAGCAGTACTTC. Residues: CASSGANTPTYEQYF. The gene calls are TRBV6-5 and TRBJ2-7; no firm D call. The length of the CDR3 is 15 residues. Trimming took 5 bases from V and 2 from J, leaving 16 bases between them. Germline CDR1 and CDR2: MNHEY and SVGAGI.

The chain is built from TRBV18 and TRBJ2-7, with D possibly matching TRBD1 (5 bases). Trimming took 2 bases from V and 3 from J, leaving 11 bases between them. The CDR3 has 14 amino acids. The germline gives CDR1 KGHSH, CDR2 LQKENI. CDR3 amino acids: CASSPKARGYEQYF. The CDR3 nucleotides read TGTGCCAGCTCACCAAAGGCTAGGGGCTACGAGCAGTACTTC. Full variable domain (outside the CDR3, taken from reference TRBV18 and TRBJ2-7): NAGVMQNPRHLVRRRGQEARLRCSPMKGHSHVYWYRQLPEEGLKFMVYLQKENIIDESGMPKERFSAEFPKEGPSILRIQQVVRGDSAAYFCASSPKARGYEQYFGPGTRLTVT.

This chain uses TRBV5-1 with TRBJ1-2, with D perhaps matching TRBD1 (6 bases). The CDR3 is 14 amino acids. Germline lookup yields CDR1 SGHRS and CDR2 YFSETQ. Trimming pared 4 bases from V and 4 bases from J, leaving 14 bases between. The CDR3, as DNA: TGCGCCAGCAGCGTACTACAGGGTAGCTATGGCTACACCTTC. It specifies CASSVLQGSYGYTF.

In its sample, this clone was seen many times. The same CDR3 is also encoded by other DNA sequences in this sample. The rearrangement uses TRBV6-5 and TRBJ1-2; 8 bases fit TRBD1. The V and J ends lost 7 bases and 4 bases, in that order; junction bases with no gene match: 8. The CDR3 extends over 14 amino acids. In germline, CDR1 is MNHEY, CDR2 SVGAGI. The chain's CDR3 is CASNGQGGGYGYTF. The CDR3 region has the DNA TGTGCCAGCAACGGACAGGGAGGAGGCTATGGCTACACCTTC.

The gene calls are TRBV11-3 and TRBJ1-4; no definite D call. Trimming removed 4 bases from V and 16 bases from J, with 25 bases in between. Germline V gene sequence: CDR1 SGHNT, CDR2 YENEEA. This CDR3 comprises 15 residues. DNA of the CDR3: TGTGCCAGCAGCTCATTGGAGGGAACAAATGAAAAATGGTTTTTT. This codes for CASSSLEGTNEKWFF.

V gene TRBV27 combines with J gene TRBJ2-4; 9 bases align to TRBD2. CDR1 and CDR2 from the germline V gene are MNHEY and SMNVEV (reference sequence). This CDR3 has 14 amino acids. J lost 12 bases, V lost 1 base, and 7 bases had no gene match. The chain's CDR3 is CASSLWREGPRQYF. The DNA for the CDR3 is TGTGCCAGCAGTTTATGGCGGGAGGGCCCACGTCAGTACTTC.

The chain employs TRBV7-9 and TRBJ1-4, with 7 bases that match TRBD1. Per germline, CDR1 SEHNR and CDR2 FQNEAQ (reference sequence). The CDR3 covers 11 residues. With V trimmed by 2 bases and J by 12 bases, 0 bases remained unmatched. The DNA for the CDR3 is TGTGCCAGCAGCTTACAGGGGGAACTGTTTTTT. Translated, it gives CASSLQGELFF.

This clone was seen more than once but under ten times. The rearrangement uses TRBV6-5 and TRBJ2-7, with 7 bases that match TRBD2. Germline V gene sequence: CDR1 MNHEY, CDR2 SVGAGI. The junction had 5 bases not matched to a gene; V was cut back by 5 bases and J by 7 bases. The CDR3 covers 12 residues. Written as DNA, the CDR3 is TGTGCCAGCAGTAAGGGACTACCAGAGCAGTACTTC. As protein: CASSKGLPEQYF.

The V and J genes are TRBV13 and TRBJ1-1; D uncertain. V shed 4 bases and J shed 8 bases, with 8 bases lying between them. The CDR3 length is 11 residues. Germline CDR1 reads PRHDT; CDR2 reads FYEKMQ (reference sequence). The CDR3 spells CASSSGMEAFF. The CDR3 DNA sequence: TGTGCCAGCAGCTCCGGGATGGAAGCTTTCTTT.

This clone was counted between two and nine times. The J gene is TRBJ2-7, the V gene TRBV18, with D uncertain. The germline gives CDR1 KGHSH, CDR2 LQKENI. There are 18 residues in the CDR3. The ends were cut back, 0 bases at V and 5 bases at J, with 23 bases in the middle. The CDR3 DNA reads TGTGCCAGCTCACCACCGAAGCTCGCGCGGCCCTACGCCCACGAGCAGTACTTC. Translation gives CASSPPKLARPYAHEQYF.

V and J are TRBV18 and TRBJ2-7; D might be TRBD1 (5 bases). CDR1 KGHSH and CDR2 LQKENI come from the germline V gene. The CDR3 has 13 residues. Trimming shortened V by 3 bases and J by 4 bases, and 10 bases separated the two germline ends. The chain's CDR3 is CASSPGPGYEQYF. In nucleotides, the CDR3 is TGTGCCAGCTCACCGGGGCCAGGGTACGAGCAGTACTTC.

The J gene is TRBJ2-7, the V gene TRBV5-1, with D maybe TRBD1 (5 bases). Trimming took 3 bases from V and 0 from J, leaving 10 bases between them. Germline lookup yields CDR1 SGHRS and CDR2 YFSETQ. The CDR3 has 14 residues. DNA for the CDR3: TGCGCCAGCAGCTCTAGGGGAAGCTCCTACGAGCAGTACTTC. This translates into CASSSRGSSYEQYF.

This clone showed up just once. V gene TRBV19 combines with J gene TRBJ1-2, with D unclear. This CDR3 region has 13 residues. Germline V gene data show CDR1 as LNHDA and CDR2 as SQIVND (reference sequence). The ends were cut back, 7 bases at V and 8 bases at J, with 17 bases in the middle. Written as DNA, the CDR3 is TGTGCCAGTAATCAGCCAGGTCTGTTCGGCTACACCTTC. It encodes CASNQPGLFGYTF.

The genes are TRBV5-6 and TRBJ2-1, with TRBD2 identical over 7 bases. The ends lost 4 bases at V and 3 bases at J; junction bases unmatched: 4. Germline V CDR1 and CDR2: SGHDT, YYEEEE. The CDR3 loop spans 14 amino acids. CDR3 sequence: CASSHLAGYNEQFF. As DNA, the CDR3 is TGTGCCAGCAGCCACTTAGCGGGCTACAATGAGCAGTTCTTC.

The chain has TRBV4-1 and TRBJ2-1, with 7 positions matching TRBD1. The trim removed 1 base at V and 4 bases at J, leaving 4 bases unmatched. There are 15 residues in the CDR3. From germline, CDR1 is MGHRA and CDR2 YSYEKL. In nucleotides, the CDR3 is TGCGCCAGCAGCCAAGTCAGGGGGTCTTACAATGAGCAGTTCTTC. This codes for CASSQVRGSYNEQFF.

Worth noting for this clone: The same CDR3 is also encoded by other DNA sequences in this sample. CDR3 DNA sequence: TGTGCCAGCAGCGTAGGTGGAGGTTCCGATGAGCAGTTCTTC. As protein: CASSVGGGSDEQFF. The genes are TRBV9 and TRBJ2-1, with D possibly being TRBD2 (5 bases). The CDR3 runs 14 residues. V shed 0 bases and J shed 8 bases, with 12 bases lying between them. Germline CDR1 SGDLS, CDR2 YYNGEE.